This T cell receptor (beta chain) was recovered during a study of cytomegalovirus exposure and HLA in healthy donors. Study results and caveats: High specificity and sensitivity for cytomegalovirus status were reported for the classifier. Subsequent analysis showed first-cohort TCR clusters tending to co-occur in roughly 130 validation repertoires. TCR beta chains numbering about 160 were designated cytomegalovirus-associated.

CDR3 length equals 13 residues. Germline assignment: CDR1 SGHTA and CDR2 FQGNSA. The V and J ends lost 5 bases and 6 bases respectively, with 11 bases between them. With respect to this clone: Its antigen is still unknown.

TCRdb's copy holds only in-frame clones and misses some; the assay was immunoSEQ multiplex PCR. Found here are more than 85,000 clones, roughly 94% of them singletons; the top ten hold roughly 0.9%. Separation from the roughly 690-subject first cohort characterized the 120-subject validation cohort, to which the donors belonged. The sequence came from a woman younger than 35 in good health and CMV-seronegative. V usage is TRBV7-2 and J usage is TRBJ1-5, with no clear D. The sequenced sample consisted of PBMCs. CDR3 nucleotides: TGTGCCAGCAGCCCCCAGAATGGTCAGCCCCAGCATTTT. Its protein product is CASSPQNGQPQHF.